The 23 T cell receptor beta chains below come from one sample, sequenced in a study of immune reconstitution after stem cell transplant in scleroderma. TCRdb reanalysed the RT-PCR reads using MiXCR and keeps one entry per CDR3 protein. The data hold about 4,800 distinct CDR3 sequences, with approximately 8.7% observed a single time. The sample was acquired before or after autologous hematopoietic stem cell transplantation (not recorded which). Source of these receptors: a male donor with systemic sclerosis.

This sequence joins TRBV20-1 and TRBJ1-3; 7 nucleotides line up with TRBD1. The V gene end was trimmed by 1 base and the J gene end by 3 bases; junction bases not matched to a gene: 3. Germline V gene sequence: CDR1 DFQATT, CDR2 SNEGSKA (reference sequence). This CDR3 is built from 14 residues. The CDR3 nucleotides are TGCAGTGCTAGAGCAGGGGGAAGTGGAAACACCATATATTTT. Translated, it gives CSARAGGSGNTIYF.

The chain uses TRBV5-6 and TRBJ2-2; D remains unclear. In germline, CDR1 is SGHDT, CDR2 YYEEEE. CDR3 length: 14 amino acids. V was clipped by 2 bases and J by 5 bases, with 10 bases between them. The CDR3 nucleotides read TGTGCCAGCAGCTTTGACGGACGAACCGGGGAGCTGTTTTTT. Translated, it gives CASSFDGRTGELFF.

V and J are TRBV6-6 and TRBJ2-3; no reliable D call. Germline V gene data show CDR1 as MNHNY and CDR2 as SVGAGI (reference sequence). The CDR3 has 14 residues. Trimming left V 5 bases short and J 4 bases short, with 13 bases between. The CDR3 reads CASSQLEFADTQYF. CDR3 nucleotide sequence: TGTGCCAGCAGTCAGCTAGAGTTCGCAGATACGCAGTATTTT.

This clonotype has a handful of counts. The chain has TRBV4-3 and TRBJ1-1; the D gene is possibly TRBD1 (6 bases). CDR3 length equals 14 residues. Trimming took off 3 bases at V and 7 bases at J, with 15 bases between the two ends. Germline loops: CDR1 LGHNA, CDR2 YSLEER. The CDR3 protein is CASSQSTRGGEAFF. In DNA form, the CDR3 reads TGCGCCAGCAGCCAGAGCACCAGGGGAGGTGAAGCTTTCTTT.

For this clonotype: Since a much larger clone is just one base distant, this may be a read error. The CDR3 here is CASSRDYTRYF. The DNA for the CDR3 is TGTGCCAGCAGCCGGGACTACACGCGGTATTTT. V usage is TRBV12-3 or TRBV12-4 and J usage is TRBJ2-3; 7 bases map to TRBD2. The CDR3 runs to 11 residues.

Of note for this clonotype: The junction does not match germline at one end; this may be a read error. The chain is built from TRBV5-1 and TRBJ2-1; 9 nucleotides match TRBD2. Germline-derived CDR1 and CDR2 are SGHRS and YFSETQ. The CDR3 contains 15 residues. The CDR3 loop reads CARTPSGISYNGQFF. The CDR3 DNA sequence: TGCGCCAGGACCCCTAGCGGGATCTCCTACAATGGGCAGTTCTTC.

This clonotype was detected a few times. V usage is TRBV10-3 and J usage is TRBJ2-1, with TRBD1 identical over 7 bases. From germline, CDR1 is ENHRY and CDR2 SYGVKD. The length of the CDR3 is 15 residues. After removal of 8 bases from V and 1 base from J, the junction contained 8 bases not matched to a gene. The CDR3 bases are TGTGCCATCCGCACGACAGGGACATCCTACAATGAGCAGTTCTTC. This encodes CAIRTTGTSYNEQFF.

The genes are TRBV4-3 and TRBJ2-1, with D perhaps matching TRBD2 (7 bases). CDR1 is LGHNA and CDR2 is YSLEER in the germline V gene. This CDR3 region has 15 residues. The germline V and J ends were trimmed by 1 base and 6 bases, with 13 bases remaining between them. CDR3 loop: CASSQAGGSSNEQFF. CDR3 DNA sequence: TGCGCCAGCAGCCAAGCGGGGGGCTCTTCCAATGAGCAGTTCTTC.

The chain has TRBV5-1 and TRBJ1-1, with a weak D call TRBD1 (5 bases). The length of the CDR3 is 13 residues. The V and J ends lost 5 bases and 8 bases respectively, with 16 bases between them. Germline V gene data show CDR1 as SGHRS and CDR2 as YFSETQ. The CDR3 coding sequence is TGCGCCAGCAGTTTGTCCTCTAGGGACGAAGCTTTCTTT. It translates to CASSLSSRDEAFF.

The chain uses TRBV28 and TRBJ2-3; 7 bases fit TRBD2. Trimming took 6 bases from V and 4 from J; bases not matched to a gene: 4. Germline CDR1 MDHEN, CDR2 SYDVKM. CDR3 size: 13 residues. CDR3 in amino acids: CASRGGRADTQYF. DNA of the CDR3: TGTGCCAGCAGAGGAGGGAGGGCAGATACGCAGTATTTT.

This clonotype came up a few times. The chain recombines TRBV5-1 with TRBJ2-7; D gene unclear. Germline-derived CDR1 and CDR2 are SGHRS and YFSETQ. There are 15 residues in the CDR3. The V and J ends lost 3 bases and 0 bases respectively, with 13 bases between them. CDR3 DNA: TGCGCCAGCAGCTCACTCGACCCCAGCTCCTACGAGCAGTACTTC. Its protein product is CASSSLDPSSYEQYF.

The chain links TRBV3-1 to TRBJ2-7; a possible D gene is TRBD2 (5 bases). Deletions cut 5 bases from V and 3 bases from J, with 5 bases between. Germline V gene lookup returns CDR1 LGHDT and CDR2 YNNKEL (reference sequence). The CDR3 consists of 11 residues. In DNA, the CDR3 is TGTGCCAGCAGCGAGGGCTACGAGCAGTACTTC. It specifies CASSEGYEQYF.

This rearrangement joins TRBV5-1 to TRBJ2-3; possibly TRBD1 or TRBD2 for D (6 bases each). CDR3 length: 14 amino acids. Germline values: CDR1 SGHRS, CDR2 YFSETQ. V was clipped by 3 bases and J by 2 bases, with 10 bases between them. CDR3 sequence (DNA): TGCGCCAGCAGCTCCGGGGGCTACACAGATACGCAGTATTTT. This sequence encodes CASSSGGYTDTQYF.

This clonotype is labeled as medium-sized (0.01 to 0.1%). The J gene is TRBJ1-1, the V gene TRBV15, with a tentative D call TRBD1 (5 bases). CDR1 and CDR2 from the germline V gene are LNHNV and YYDKDF (reference sequence). The CDR3 sequence is 14 residues long. Trimming removed 1 base at V and 1 base at J, with 7 bases between. The CDR3 protein is CATSRGGENTEAFF. The CDR3 DNA follows: TGTGCCACCAGCAGAGGAGGGGAGAACACTGAAGCTTTCTTT. Supplemented by reference TRBV15 and TRBJ1-1, the full variable domain reads DAMVIQNPRYQVTQFGKPVTLSCSQTLNHNVMYWYQQKSSQAPKLLFHYYDKDFNNEADTPDNFQSRRPNTSFCFLDIRSPGLGDTAMYLCATSRGGENTEAFFGQGTRLTVV.

The V call is TRBV9, the J call TRBJ2-5, with no clear D. V lost 0 bases to trimming and J lost 0 bases, with 6 bases between them. The CDR3 is made up of 14 amino acids. Germline-derived CDR1 and CDR2 are SGDLS and YYNGEE. The CDR3 DNA follows: TGTGCCAGCAGCGTAGCGACTGACCAAGAGACCCAGTACTTC. Translating it yields CASSVATDQETQYF. The full variable domain, in which reference TRBV9 and TRBJ2-5 provide the parts outside the CDR3, is DSGVTQTPKHLITATGQRVTLRCSPRSGDLSVYWYQQSLDQGLQFLIQYYNGEERAKGNILERFSAQQFPDLHSELNLSSLELGDSALYFCASSVATDQETQYFGPGTRLLVL.

By share, this clonotype ranks as medium-sized. The CDR3 is CASSPQGAGKNTEAFF. CDR3 sequence (DNA): TGCGCCAGCAGCCCACAGGGGGCCGGAAAAAACACTGAAGCTTTCTTT. The gene calls are TRBV5-1 and TRBJ1-1; 9 positions match TRBD1. CDR1 is SGHRS, CDR2 YFSETQ, per germline. There are 16 residues in the CDR3. The J segment lost 2 bases and the V segment lost 4 bases, leaving 9 bases of the junction unmatched.

Regarding this clonotype: This may be a read error, as it is one base from a much larger clone. V and J are TRBV15 and TRBJ2-7, with D uncertain. CDR3 length equals 13 residues. The V gene lost 0 bases and the J gene lost 4 bases, with 7 bases spanning the gap. Germline CDR1 reads LNHNV; CDR2 reads YYDKDF (reference sequence). CDR3 loop: CATSRDHGYEQYF. CDR3 coding DNA: TGTGCCACCAGCAGAGATCATGGGTACGAGCAGTACTTC. Looking up the rest from reference TRBV15 and TRBJ2-7 gives the full variable domain: DAMVIQNPRYQVTQFGKPVTLSCSQTLNHNVMYWYQQKSSQAPKLLFHYYDKDFNNEADTPDNFQSRRPNTSFCFLDIRSPGLGDTAMYLCATSRDHGYEQYFGPGTRLTVT.

The J gene is TRBJ2-4, the V gene TRBV20-1, with a weak D call TRBD2 (7 bases). Germline assignment: CDR1 DFQATT and CDR2 SNEGSKA (reference sequence). The germline V and J ends were trimmed by 5 bases and 8 bases, with 10 bases remaining between them. The CDR3 has 11 amino acids. DNA for the CDR3: TGCAGTGCTGAGGGGGGGGACATTCAGTACTTC. Translation gives CSAEGGDIQYF.

By its share, this clonotype is medium-sized. The rearrangement joins TRBV20-1 to TRBJ2-3; D not certain. The V end was cut by 4 bases, the J end by 3 bases, with 14 bases between. The CDR3 has 14 residues. Germline CDR1 is DFQATT and CDR2 is SNEGSKA (reference sequence). The CDR3 is CSAIVILMTDTQYF. The DNA of the CDR3 is TGCAGTGCTATCGTGATTCTAATGACAGATACGCAGTATTTT.

This clonotype turned up a few times. V gene TRBV7-7 combines with J gene TRBJ2-2, with 12 bases identical to TRBD1. Trimming took 4 bases from V and 1 from J; bases not matched to a gene: 19. Germline V lookup: CDR1 SSHAT, CDR2 FNYEAQ (reference sequence). CDR3 size: 22 residues. CDR3 nucleotides: TGTGCCAGCAGCTCCCGGGACAGGGGGCTTGAGGACGGGGATTGGAACACCGGGGAGCTGTTTTTT. Translated: CASSSRDRGLEDGDWNTGELFF.

There are a few counts of this clonotype. The gene calls are TRBV7-9 and TRBJ2-7; weak D call: TRBD2 (6 bases). The CDR3 has 14 amino acids. Germline V gene sequence: CDR1 SEHNR, CDR2 FQNEAQ (reference sequence). With 1 base removed from V and 0 bases from J, the gap between germline ends came to 7 bases. CDR3 in amino acids: CASSLETSSYEQYF. Here the CDR3 DNA reads TGTGCCAGCAGCTTAGAGACTAGCTCCTACGAGCAGTACTTC.

The chain has TRBV4-3 and TRBJ2-5; TRBD2 is a possible D gene (5 bases). The CDR3 is 15 amino acids. The V and J ends lost 1 base and 3 bases respectively, with 12 bases between them. Germline lookup yields CDR1 LGHNA and CDR2 YSLEER. CDR3 sequence (DNA): TGCGCCAGCAGCCAAGTCCCTACCGGGAAAGAGACCCAGTACTTC. It yields the protein CASSQVPTGKETQYF.

In its sample, this clonotype ranks as large. This chain connects TRBV6-5 to TRBJ1-3; 9 bases are shared with TRBD1. V shed 6 bases, J shed 0 bases, and the junction held 9 bases outside the gene matches. Germline V gene data show CDR1 as MNHEY and CDR2 as SVGAGI. This CDR3 is built from 17 residues. The CDR3 sequence is CASRRTGDPFSGNTIYF. The CDR3 DNA reads as TGTGCCAGCAGGAGGACAGGGGACCCTTTCTCTGGAAACACCATATATTTT.